The present T cell receptor (beta chain) was sequenced within a study of STAT5B mutations in CD4+ large granular lymphocyte leukemia. Sequenced by immunoSEQ multiplex PCR; TCRdb stores in-frame clones only, minus some. In the table there are 30,000 to 40,000 clones, less than 85% of which are singletons. CDR3 length equals 16 residues. V shed 2 bases and J shed 4 bases, with 15 bases lying between them. In germline, CDR1 is LGHNA, CDR2 YNFKEQ. The sequence was obtained from a human donor in good health. The rearrangement uses TRBV4-2 and TRBJ2-4; D may correspond to TRBD1 or TRBD2 (5 bases each). Sequencing was performed on CD4+ T cells from blood buffy coats. CDR3: CASSQPGYRIKNIQYF. In DNA, the CDR3 is TGTGCCAGCAGCCAACCGGGATACAGGATTAAAAACATTCAGTACTTC.